These 17 T cell receptor beta chains were sequenced from one sample in a study of memory CD4+ T cells and cytomegalovirus serostatus. The sort gate was single viable CD3+CD4+CD8-CD45RO+ cells for memory CD4+ T cells. Profiling relied on immunoSEQ multiplex PCR, and the TCRdb table lists in-frame clones only, not all of them. The data contain approximately 41,000 clones, 76% of them seen just once; the ten biggest clones take up nearly 6.5%. The sequenced sample consisted of memory CD4+ T cells from blood. Receptors were obtained from an adult in good health and CMV-seronegative.

This chain joins TRBV28 and TRBJ2-7, with D possibly being TRBD2 (6 bases). This CDR3 spans 14 amino acids. The V gene lost 4 bases and the J gene lost 2 bases, with 12 bases spanning the gap. Germline V lookup: CDR1 MDHEN, CDR2 SYDVKM. The CDR3 loop is CASSWDFLTYEQYF. As DNA, the CDR3 is TGTGCCAGCAGTTGGGACTTTTTAACCTACGAGCAGTACTTC.

This rearrangement joins TRBV7-2 to TRBJ2-3; no definite D call. V lost 4 bases, J lost 0 bases, and 8 bases lay in between. The CDR3 runs 14 residues. CDR1 is SGHTA and CDR2 is FQGNSA in the germline V gene. This CDR3 reads CASSSRLSTDTQYF. The CDR3 nucleotides are TGTGCCAGCAGCTCACGCCTGAGCACAGATACGCAGTATTTT.

This chain links TRBV19 with TRBJ2-7; TRBD2 matches 13 bases. V trimming: 5 bases; J trimming: 3 bases; junction bases outside the gene matches: 4. Germline CDR1 LNHDA, CDR2 SQIVND (reference sequence). CDR3 length: 15 residues. CDR3 region: CASSLGTSGNYEQYF. The CDR3 DNA is TGTGCCAGTAGTCTCGGGACTAGCGGGAACTACGAGCAGTACTTC.

This chain links TRBV28 with TRBJ1-1; a possible D gene is TRBD1 (6 bases). Trimming took 8 bases from V and 1 from J, leaving 11 bases between them. The CDR3 extends over 13 amino acids. CDR1 MDHEN and CDR2 SYDVKM come from the germline V gene. DNA for the CDR3: TGTGCCAGCGGGGACACTACGAACACTGAAGCTTTCTTT. Translation: CASGDTTNTEAFF. The variable domain in full, with the rest retrieved from reference TRBV28 and TRBJ1-1, is DVKVTQSSRYLVKRTGEKVFLECVQDMDHENMFWYRQDPGLGLRLIYFSYDVKMKEKGDIPEGYSVSREKKERFSLILESASTNQTSMYLCASGDTTNTEAFFGQGTRLTVV.

J is TRBJ2-1 and V is TRBV7-8; D is perhaps TRBD2 (5 bases). The CDR3 extends over 14 amino acids. Germline values: CDR1 SGHVS, CDR2 FQNEAQ. Trimming removed 3 bases at V and 8 bases at J, with 14 bases between. CDR3: CASSFLGSHYEQFF. As DNA, the CDR3 is TGTGCCAGCAGCTTCTTAGGGAGTCACTATGAGCAGTTCTTC.

J is TRBJ2-3 and V is TRBV28, with D unclear. The length of the CDR3 is 12 residues. V lost 6 bases to trimming and J lost 8 bases, with 12 bases between them. The germline CDR1 and CDR2 sequences are MDHEN and SYDVKM. The CDR3 reads CASRTGAATQYF. CDR3 nucleotide sequence: TGTGCCAGCAGAACCGGAGCAGCTACGCAGTATTTT.

V gene TRBV7-2 combines with J gene TRBJ2-5, with D uncertain. The CDR3 extends over 14 amino acids. V was clipped by 0 bases and J by 4 bases, with 9 bases between them. Germline CDR1 reads SGHTA; CDR2 reads FQGNSA. The CDR3 DNA is TGTGCCAGCAGCTTAGCGGGAACGGGAGAGACCCAGTACTTC. Residues: CASSLAGTGETQYF.

This chain uses TRBV7-2 with TRBJ2-7; D possibly corresponds to TRBD1 (6 bases). The CDR3 runs 15 residues. Trimming pared 5 bases from V and 2 bases from J, leaving 16 bases between. The germline gives CDR1 SGHTA, CDR2 FQGNSA. The CDR3 protein is CASSPAGDGPYEQYF. CDR3 sequence (DNA): TGTGCCAGCAGCCCAGCAGGGGACGGACCCTACGAGCAGTACTTC.

This clone was detected only a few times. This chain uses TRBV21-1 with TRBJ1-5. TRBV21-1 is marked as a pseudogene. CDR3 size: 17 residues. The CDR3 spells CASGHTGSGYSNQPQHF. The CDR3 DNA is TGTGCCAGCGGCCACACGGGGTCGGGTTATAGCAATCAGCCCCAGCATTTT.

The V call is TRBV25-1, the J call TRBJ2-1, with a tentative D call TRBD1 (6 bases). The CDR3 length is 14 residues. The germline V gene has CDR1 MGHDK and CDR2 SYGVNS. V lost 6 bases to trimming and J lost 9 bases, with 18 bases between them. For the CDR3, the DNA is TGTGCCAGCAGCACCGGGTCGACCAGGGGTGAGCAGTTCTTC. It specifies CASSTGSTRGEQFF.

V and J are TRBV7-9 and TRBJ2-2; a weak D match, TRBD1 (6 bases). Trimming removed 2 bases from V and 3 bases from J, with 7 bases in between. Germline CDR1 SEHNR, CDR2 FQNEAQ (reference sequence). This CDR3 spans 14 amino acids. The CDR3 DNA follows: TGTGCCAGCAGCTTAAACAGGGACACCGGGGAGCTGTTTTTT. Its translation is CASSLNRDTGELFF.

This chain links TRBV30 with TRBJ1-3; 8 nucleotides line up with TRBD1. This CDR3 has 13 residues. Unmatched junction bases numbered 2, after V lost 3 bases and J lost 4 bases. Germline assignment: CDR1 GTSNPN and CDR2 SVGIG (reference sequence). The CDR3 here is CAWRSGGGNTIYF. CDR3 nucleotides: TGTGCCTGGAGGTCAGGGGGCGGAAACACCATATATTTT.

This chain uses TRBV5-1 with TRBJ2-3; perhaps TRBD1 as D (5 bases). Germline-derived CDR1 and CDR2 are SGHRS and YFSETQ. This CDR3 comprises 16 residues. V lost 0 bases to trimming and J lost 4 bases, with 15 bases between them. DNA for the CDR3: TGCGCCAGCAGCTTGGCCCAAGGCAGGGTCGCAGATACGCAGTATTTT. This codes for CASSLAQGRVADTQYF.

This rearrangement joins TRBV10-2 to TRBJ1-2; tentative D call: TRBD1 (6 bases). The CDR3 consists of 19 residues. The germline V gene has CDR1 WSHSY and CDR2 SAAADI. V lost 2 bases, J lost 0 bases, and 22 bases lay in between. The CDR3: CASSEGRGTDALANYGYTF. The CDR3 DNA is TGCGCCAGCAGTGAGGGGAGGGGGACCGATGCCCTAGCTAACTATGGCTACACCTTC.

The chain links TRBV7-2 to TRBJ2-7; 12 nucleotides match TRBD2. The CDR3 contains 17 residues. V was pared by 5 bases and J by 0 bases, with 8 bases of the junction left unmatched. Germline V lookup: CDR1 SGHTA, CDR2 FQGNSA. Here the CDR3 DNA reads TGTGCCAGCAGCCCCCCCACTAGCGGGAGGTCCTCCTACGAGCAGTACTTC. Protein: CASSPPTSGRSSYEQYF.

This clone was seen just once. CDR3 nucleotides: TGTGCCAGCAGTGCGCTAGCGGGAGGGCCAGGGGAGCAGTTCTTC. Protein product: CASSALAGGPGEQFF. The chain recombines TRBV28 with TRBJ2-1, with 12 bases matching TRBD2. The V gene end was trimmed by 5 bases and the J gene end by 10 bases; junction bases not matched to a gene: 9. This CDR3 has 15 residues. The germline V gene has CDR1 MDHEN and CDR2 SYDVKM.

The chain joins TRBV18 to TRBJ2-6; 9 bases are a match to TRBD1. The CDR3 loop spans 16 amino acids. The germline CDR1 and CDR2 sequences are KGHSH and LQKENI. The J segment lost 3 bases and the V segment lost 4 bases, leaving 4 bases of the junction unmatched. This CDR3 reads CASSQGQGDGANVLTF. In nucleotides, the CDR3 is TGTGCCAGCTCACAGGGACAGGGTGATGGGGCCAACGTCCTGACTTTC.